This TCR beta chain came from a study of CD8+ T cells in alopecia areata. Whole-study context: Tofacitinib treatment spanned 6 to 18 months, with 6 months off drug afterward. Study results and caveats: Tofacitinib significantly decreased scalp clonality and expanded CD8+ clones among top 100. Given one nonresponder, whether baseline CD8+ expansion relates to response remains uncertain.

With 0 bases removed from V and 0 bases from J, the gap between germline ends came to 5 bases. Germline CDR1 reads SEHNR; CDR2 reads FQNEAQ (reference sequence). The CDR3 length is 14 residues. RNA was extracted and reverse transcribed into cDNA as the sequencing template. Assay used: immunoSEQ multiplex PCR; TCRdb lists only in-frame clones, some missing. The sample contains 150,000 to 200,000 clones, 60% of which appear only once. Indicated treatment: oral pan-JAK inhibitor, 5-10 mg twice daily. Details on this clone: Its specificity is not known.

The source is a human donor with alopecia areata. This sequence joins TRBV7-9 and TRBJ1-1, with D hard to call. Sequenced here: CD4+ T cells sorted from blood, sampled at week 24, from a patient treated with tofacitinib. DNA of the CDR3: TGTGCCAGCAGCTTAGCGATTGTGAACACTGAAGCTTTCTTT. It translates to CASSLAIVNTEAFF. Filled out from reference TRBV7-9 and TRBJ1-1, the complete variable domain reads DTGVSQNPRHKITKRGQNVTFRCDPISEHNRLYWYRQTLGQGPEFLTYFQNEAQLEKSRLLSDRFSAERPKGSFSTLEIQRTEQGDSAMYLCASSLAIVNTEAFFGQGTRLTVV.